This entry features one TCR beta chain sequence. This clonotype was observed many times. Its antigen is unknown. No much larger clonotype is one base removed from it; base qualities were not supplied. The data stem from a study of response to subunit inactivated influenza vaccine listed by TCRdb under 2018. Some background on the complete study: The study used deep quantitative T cell receptor repertoire profiling to track responses to a trivalent subunit inactivated influenza vaccine. The study at large found these results: According to the authors, only a limited number of new T cells may be recruited by each seasonal influenza vaccination.

The receptor library was made with RT-PCR. TCRdb shows the sequencer as Illumina HiSeq 2500. TCRdb applied fastp at Q25 and MiXCR to the public reads, then kept only in-frame beta chains. Every entry covers one CDR3 protein and lists the most common genes and DNA from its rows. Across this sample there are about 650,000 distinct CDR3 sequences, with approximately 14% seen only once. The ten largest clones capture under 14% of the sample. The receptor's source is a man aged 45-65 years who received an inactivated influenza vaccine. Donor details come from another sample of the same person, matched by shared clones. The sample here was PBMCs from blood, taken about 12 days after vaccination.

The nucleotide sequence is TGTGCCAGCAGCTTAGTGTCAGGCACTGAAGCTTTCTTT. It specifies CASSLVSGTEAFF. The sequence is built from TRBV7-9 and TRBJ1-1, with the D gene too uncertain to name. In the germline V gene (reference sequence), CDR1 corresponds to SEHNR and CDR2 to FQNEAQ. Trimming removed 1 base from V and 4 bases from J, leaving 7 bases between the germline ends. From cysteine to phenylalanine, the CDR3 is 13 amino acids long. Just CDR3 DNA is preserved here, 39 bases in frame from base 1.